This TCR beta chain comes out of a study of blood T cells in healthy people across ages. Germline trimming cut 3 bases from V and 2 bases from J; bases unmatched to any gene: 9. The germline V gene has CDR1 MDHEN and CDR2 SYDVKM. This CDR3 is built from 16 residues. Next came a second PCR, run for about 6 to 12 cycles, which used a sample-barcoded 5' primer along with a J-beta primer mix. TCRdb redid the calling of the 5' RACE reads with MiXCR, one entry per CDR3 protein. The sample yields some 1.7 million distinct CDR3 sequences, approximately 30% seen once. Only a few counts were recorded for this clonotype.

The genes are TRBV28 and TRBJ1-1; the match to TRBD1 covers 7 bases. This sequence originates from a woman in her 30s in good health. Source material: blood. The CDR3 is CASSFISPGGNTEAFF. The CDR3 DNA reads TGTGCCAGCAGTTTTATCAGCCCAGGGGGAAACACTGAAGCTTTCTTT.